A selection of T cell receptor beta chains follows, all from one sample in a study of technical replicates of blood from a few donors. Generated by immunoSEQ multiplex PCR, the TCRdb table keeps only in-frame clones and is missing some. The sample shows approximately 65,000 clones, about 88% of them seen only once. Sequenced sample: PBMCs. The receptor source for this set is a human donor in good health. Some clones in this sample may be carry-over from other donors' samples. Both conserved end residues are part of each CDR3. The D gene is left open where the match is weak. Rows give clone size only sometimes, using once, few, many, or a class for an expanded clone.

D gene: TRBD2
V gene: TRBV11-1
clone size: .
J gene: TRBJ2-1
CDR3 DNA: TGTGCCAGCAGCTTAGCCCGTAGCGGGGGGGGGAATGAGCAGTTCTTC
CDR3 protein: CASSLARSGGGNEQFF

D gene: TRBD2
V gene: TRBV5-1
clone size: .
J gene: TRBJ2-3
CDR3 DNA: TGCGCCAGCAGCCTCACCAGCCCGACTAGCGGGAGGGTTGGTACGCAGTATTTT
CDR3 protein: CASSLTSPTSGRVGTQYF

D gene: .
V gene: TRBV7-2
clone size: .
J gene: TRBJ1-6
CDR3 DNA: TGTGCCAGCAGCTTAGTTGGCGAGTCAGGTTCACCCCTCCACTTT
CDR3 protein: CASSLVGESGSPLHF

D gene: .
V gene: TRBV4-3
clone size: .
J gene: TRBJ1-6
CDR3 DNA: TGCGCCAGCAGCCAAGATGCTGGGGCTGGTAATTCACCCCTCCACTTT
CDR3 protein: CASSQDAGAGNSPLHF

D gene: TRBD2
V gene: TRBV7-6
clone size: .
J gene: TRBJ2-1
CDR3 DNA: TGTGCCAGCAGCTTAGGTGTTCCTAGCGGGGGGCAGAATGAGCAGTTCTTC
CDR3 protein: CASSLGVPSGGQNEQFF

D gene: TRBD1
V gene: TRBV6-4
clone size: .
J gene: TRBJ1-1
CDR3 DNA: TGTGCCAGCAGGAGGGACAGGGGGCAGACTGAAGCTTTCTTT
CDR3 protein: CASRRDRGQTEAFF

D gene: TRBD1
V gene: TRBV14
clone size: .
J gene: TRBJ1-1
CDR3 DNA: TGTGCCAGCAGGGGACAGGGAGGTTCTGCTTTCTTT
CDR3 protein: CASRGQGGSAFF

D gene: TRBD1
V gene: TRBV29-1
clone size: .
J gene: TRBJ1-5
CDR3 DNA: TGCAGCGGAGGACAGGAGAATCAGCCCCAGCATTTT
CDR3 protein: CSGGQENQPQHF

D gene: TRBD1
V gene: TRBV5-6
clone size: .
J gene: TRBJ1-5
CDR3 DNA: TGTGCCAGCAGCCTACAGGGACAGGGGCAGCCCCAGCATTTT
CDR3 protein: CASSLQGQGQPQHF

D gene: .
V gene: TRBV7-2
clone size: .
J gene: TRBJ1-5
CDR3 DNA: TGTGCCAGCAGCTGGGGGGAAGCAAACAATCAGCCCCAGCATTTT
CDR3 protein: CASSWGEANNQPQHF

D gene: TRBD2
V gene: TRBV6-1
clone size: .
J gene: TRBJ2-5
CDR3 DNA: TGTGCCAGCAGTGGTAGCGGGACGGGCGAGACCCAGTACTTC
CDR3 protein: CASSGSGTGETQYF

D gene: TRBD2
V gene: TRBV7-2
clone size: .
J gene: TRBJ2-7
CDR3 DNA: TGTGCCAGCAGCTTAGGTACTAGCGGGAGTGAGCAGTACTTC
CDR3 protein: CASSLGTSGSEQYF

D gene: .
V gene: TRBV1
clone size: .
J gene: TRBJ1-1
CDR3 DNA: TGCACCAGCAGCCAAGATAGCCTGGAATCCACTGAAGCTTTCTTT
CDR3 protein: CTSSQDSLESTEAFF

D gene: TRBD1
V gene: TRBV10-3
clone size: once
J gene: TRBJ1-4
CDR3 DNA: TGTGCCACCTCGGACAGGGGAAATGAAAAACTGTTTTTT
CDR3 protein: CATSDRGNEKLFF

D gene: TRBD2
V gene: TRBV18
clone size: .
J gene: TRBJ2-3
CDR3 DNA: TGTGCCAGCTCGGAACTAGCGGGAGGGGATACGCAGTATTTT
CDR3 protein: CASSELAGGDTQYF

D gene: TRBD1
V gene: TRBV6-6
clone size: .
J gene: TRBJ2-5
CDR3 DNA: TGTGCCAGCAGTTACTCGACAGGGAGAGAGACCCAGTACTTC
CDR3 protein: CASSYSTGRETQYF

D gene: .
V gene: TRBV4-1
clone size: .
J gene: TRBJ2-2
CDR3 DNA: .
CDR3 protein: CASSQREGFGPGNGELFF